One sample yielded the 4 T cell receptor beta chains listed below, sequenced in a study of cytomegalovirus exposure and HLA in healthy donors. The PCR had 60 Vbeta and 13 Jbeta primers. Repertoires were generated with immunoSEQ multiplex PCR, while TCRdb's copy carries only in-frame clones and drops some. The sample contains around 130,000 clones, 85% to 90% of which appear only once. Sample: PBMCs. The receptor set was obtained from a young woman in good health and CMV-seropositive.

The chain carries TRBV28 and TRBJ2-7, with 8 bases matching TRBD2. CDR1 and CDR2 from the germline V gene are MDHEN and SYDVKM. The J segment lost 2 bases and the V segment lost 7 bases, leaving 7 bases of the junction unmatched. The CDR3 has 14 residues. CDR3 in amino acids: CASKGGRPTYEQYF. CDR3 nucleotides: TGTGCCAGCAAAGGCGGGAGGCCCACCTACGAGCAGTACTTC.

The chain has TRBV30 and TRBJ1-2, with 8 bases aligning to TRBD1. J lost 3 bases, V lost 5 bases, and 8 bases had no gene match. The germline gives CDR1 GTSNPN, CDR2 SVGIG (reference sequence). This CDR3 is 14 amino acids long. The CDR3 protein is CAWFSTGAYYGYTF. CDR3 nucleotides: TGTGCCTGGTTTTCGACAGGGGCCTACTATGGCTACACCTTC.

The rearrangement uses TRBV6-5 and TRBJ2-7, with no clear D. Trimming cost V 8 bases and J 3 bases, with 14 bases left between them. Germline CDR1 is MNHEY and CDR2 is SVGAGI. CDR3 size: 13 residues. CDR3 protein: CASRQAALYEQYF. The CDR3 DNA reads TGTGCCAGCCGCCAGGCAGCCCTCTACGAGCAGTACTTC.

This sequence joins TRBV29-1 and TRBJ1-1; TRBD1 might be the D (6 bases). The CDR3 is 12 residues long. V was shortened by 4 bases and J by 7 bases, with 13 bases between the two germline ends. Germline V gives CDR1 SQVTM, CDR2 ANQGSEA. The CDR3 bases are TGCAGCGTTGGAGGGGGGGGGAGTGAAGCTTTCTTT. Protein sequence: CSVGGGGSEAFF.